This T cell receptor (beta chain) was observed in a study of CD8 T cells in ankylosing spondylitis. Turning to this clonotype: Its antigen is not known.

TCRdb reprocessed the 5' RACE reads via MiXCR and lists one record per CDR3 protein. Of approximately 220,000 distinct CDR3 sequences listed, around 20% were seen once; the top ten hold about 39%. V lost 3 bases, J lost 7 bases, and 12 bases lay in between. The CDR3 spans 13 residues. Germline CDR1 SGHTA, CDR2 FQGTGA. General study findings and limits: Seemingly characteristic of ankylosing spondylitis blood was a TCR beta motif consisting of 7 or 8 highly homologous variants.

The source of this sequence is a male donor with ankylosing spondylitis. The rearrangement joins TRBV7-3 to TRBJ1-1, with D perhaps TRBD1 (5 bases). Sequencing input: blood, either unsorted or a sorted T cell fraction (not recorded which). DNA of the CDR3: TGTGCCAGCAGCTTTGGTACAGGAGATGAAGCTTTCTTT. Residues: CASSFGTGDEAFF. Based on the CDR3 plus reference TRBV7-3 and TRBJ1-1, the full variable domain is GAGVSQTPSNKVTEKGKYVELRCDPISGHTALYWYRQSLGQGPEFLIYFQGTGAADDSGLPNDRFFAVRPEGSVSTLKIQRTERGDSAVYLCASSFGTGDEAFFGQGTRLTVV.